The rows below give T cell receptor beta chains drawn from one sample of a study of technical replicates of blood from a handful of donors. Method: immunoSEQ multiplex PCR; TCRdb's copy keeps in-frame clones and lacks some. The sample consists of approximately 97,000 clones, about 95% of them appearing once. Sequencing input: T cells isolated from PBMCs. The receptors originated from a human donor in good health. The CDR3 runs from the conserved cysteine through the conserved F or W. The D gene is left open where the match is weak. Size is omitted from some rows. Given values are once, few, many or a class for expanded clones.

D gene	J gene	V gene	clone size	CDR3 DNA	CDR3 protein
TRBD1	TRBJ1-5	TRBV28	-	TGTGCCAGCAGTTTAGACAGGGAAAGAGGTCAGCCCCAGCATTTT	CASSLDRERGQPQHF
TRBD1	TRBJ2-7	TRBV6-1	-	TGTGCCAGCTTTGTCGGGACAGGGGGCTACGAGCAGTACTTC	CASFVGTGGYEQYF
-	TRBJ1-4	TRBV10-3	-	TGTGCCATCAGTGAAACAGGGCTAGCTAATGAAAAACTGTTTTTT	CAISETGLANEKLFF
-	TRBJ1-4	TRBV6-5	-	TGTGCCAGCACAACTTGGGGACGGGGGGAAAAACTGTTTTTT	CASTTWGRGEKLFF
-	TRBJ2-2	TRBV6-4	-	TGTGCCAGCAGTGCCTTATACCGGGGCGGGGAGCTGTTTTTT	CASSALYRGGELFF
TRBD1	TRBJ1-1	TRBV28	-	TGTGCCAGCGGGTTAACAGGGGGCGCAGGCTCTAGCACTGAAGCTTTCTTT	CASGLTGGAGSSTEAFF
TRBD1	TRBJ1-2	TRBV2	once	TGTGCCAGCAGTCAACCGGGACAGGGGCACTATGGCTACACCTTC	CASSQPGQGHYGYTF
-	TRBJ1-4	TRBV6-1	-	TGTGCCAGCAGTGAACAGGGCTCCGCAACTAATGAAAAACTGTTTTTT	CASSEQGSATNEKLFF
-	TRBJ1-2	TRBV9	few	TGTGCCAGCAAGGACAGTCCAGACCGAGGGATCTATGGCTACACCTTC	CASKDSPDRGIYGYTF
-	TRBJ1-2	TRBV6-5	-	TGTGCCAGACGTCCCCTATATGGCTACACCTTC	CARRPLYGYTF
TRBD2	TRBJ2-1	TRBV7-2	-	TGTGCCAGCAGCCGTAGCGGGAGTGGAAATGAGCAGTTCTTC	CASSRSGSGNEQFF
-	TRBJ2-7	TRBV28	-	TGTGCCAGCAGTTTAGAAAACAGGGCCCCCTCCTACGAGCAGTACTTC	CASSLENRAPSYEQYF
-	TRBJ2-2	TRBV7-8	-	TGTGCCAGCAGCTTAGAGCGTGTAGGCACCGGGGAGCTGTTTTTT	CASSLERVGTGELFF
TRBD1	TRBJ1-1	TRBV27	-	TGTGCCAGCAGTTTAGGGGACAGGGTCCATACTGAAGCTTTCTTT	CASSLGDRVHTEAFF
TRBD2	TRBJ2-3	TRBV7-8	-	TGTGCCAGCAGCCTCGGGACTACGGAGGCAGATACGCAGTATTTT	CASSLGTTEADTQYF
TRBD2	TRBJ2-1	TRBV13	-	TGTGCCAGCAGCTTAGGTAGCGGGCCTACCGATGAGCAGTTCTTC	CASSLGSGPTDEQFF
TRBD1	TRBJ1-2	TRBV6-1	few	TGTGCCAGCAGTGACTCCGGGACAGGGGGGTATGGCTACACCTTC	CASSDSGTGGYGYTF
-	TRBJ2-1	TRBV20-1	once	TGCAGTGCTAGAGTTATTGATGAGCAGTTCTTC	CSARVIDEQFF
-	TRBJ1-5	TRBV19	-	TGTGCCAGTAGTATGATCGAGGTGACTAATCAGCCCCAGCATTTT	CASSMIEVTNQPQHF
TRBD1	TRBJ1-2	TRBV10-3	-	TGTGCCACTAGAACAGGGGATGCGGCGGGCTACACCTTC	CATRTGDAAGYTF
-	TRBJ2-3	TRBV4-3	-	TGCGCCAGCAGCCAAGATGGGGGCCCAGATACGCAGTATTTT	CASSQDGGPDTQYF
TRBD2	TRBJ2-1	TRBV6-8	once	TGTGCCAGCAGTAGTCAGAGGGAGGGCCTTGCCCAGCAGTTCTTC	CASSSQREGLAQQFF
TRBD1	TRBJ1-1	TRBV5-5	-	TGTGCCAGCAGCGTACCGGGACAGGGGGCGAGAGTGAGGACTGAAGCTTTCTTT	CASSVPGQGARVRTEAFF
-	TRBJ1-1	TRBV4-3	-	TGCGCCAGCAGCCAACAGGGTAAGAGCACTGAAGCTTTCTTT	CASSQQGKSTEAFF
TRBD2	TRBJ2-2	TRBV11-3	-	TGTGCCAGCAGCACCCGGACTAGCGGGAATGGCGGGGAGCTGTTTTTT	CASSTRTSGNGGELFF
TRBD2	TRBJ2-1	TRBV29-1	-	TGCAGCGTTGCGGGAGGGCTGCACAATGAGCAGTTCTTC	CSVAGGLHNEQFF
-	TRBJ2-7	TRBV2	-	TGTGCCAGCAGTGATCGACTGGTTTTAAGCGAGCAGTACTTC	CASSDRLVLSEQYF
TRBD1	TRBJ2-7	TRBV5-1	-	TGCGCCAGCGAGGAGACAGGGGTGCAGTACTTC	CASEETGVQYF
TRBD2	TRBJ2-1	TRBV5-4	-	TGTGCCAGCAGCGCCGGACTAGCGCCTCCGGGCGATGAGCAGTTCTTC	CASSAGLAPPGDEQFF
-	TRBJ2-3	TRBV5-1	-	TGCGCCAGCAGCTTGGTGCAGGGGAAGGAAGATACGCAGTATTTT	CASSLVQGKEDTQYF
-	TRBJ2-2	TRBV21-1	-	TGTGCCAGCAGCAAAAACTCCAGGGCAAGCGGGGAGCTGTTTTTT	CASSKNSRASGELFF
-	TRBJ2-1	TRBV5-1	-	TGCGCCAGCAGCCCCTTCCCCCTCTCAAGAGATGCCGATGAGCAGTTCTTC	CASSPFPLSRDADEQFF
TRBD1	TRBJ2-2	TRBV2	-	TGTGCCGGCCTGGGACAGAGATACACCGGGGAGCTGTTTTTT	CAGLGQRYTGELFF
TRBD2	TRBJ2-1	TRBV2	-	TGTGCCAGCAGGAGCGGGATCTCCTACAATGAGCAGTTCTTC	CASRSGISYNEQFF
TRBD1	TRBJ1-3	TRBV4-3	-	TGCGCCAGCAGCCAAGGATTTGGGACAGAGGCTGGAAACACCATATATTTT	CASSQGFGTEAGNTIYF
-	TRBJ1-2	TRBV7-2	-	TGTGCCAGCAGCCTAGATCTCAACTATGGCTACACCTTC	CASSLDLNYGYTF
TRBD1	TRBJ1-1	TRBV9	-	TGTGCCAGCAGCGGAACCGGACAGGGTATGTGGATCTTT	CASSGTGQGMWIF
-	TRBJ1-3	TRBV28	-	TGTGCCAGCAGTTTTGGCGGGATTGCAAACACCATATATTTT	CASSFGGIANTIYF
-	TRBJ2-1	TRBV28	-	TGTGCCAGCAGACCAATCCTGGGGACTTTCAATGAGCAGTTCTTC	CASRPILGTFNEQFF
-	TRBJ1-5	TRBV28	-	TGTGCCAGCAGTCCAGGGGAGGGGAGCAAGCCCCAGCATTTT	CASSPGEGSKPQHF
TRBD2	TRBJ2-1	TRBV29-1	once	TGCAGCGTTGAGTGGACTAGCGGCAACTACTACAATGAGCAGTTCTTC	CSVEWTSGNYYNEQFF
-	TRBJ2-5	TRBV10-3	-	TGTGCCATCAGTTTAGACAGGTCTGGAGAGACCCAGTACTTC	CAISLDRSGETQYF
TRBD2	TRBJ2-1	TRBV11-1	-	TGTGCCACCATACCGGGACTAGCGGGAGGATCCTACAATGAGCAGTTCTTC	CATIPGLAGGSYNEQFF
-	TRBJ1-1	TRBV2	-	TGTGCCAGCACAGAGAACACTGAAGCTTTCTTT	CASTENTEAFF
-	TRBJ1-2	TRBV9	-	TGTGCCAGCAGCGATGTCCGCTATGGCTACACCTTC	CASSDVRYGYTF
TRBD1	TRBJ2-7	TRBV2	-	TGTGCCAGCAGTGCCGACAGGGGGTACTCCTACGAGCAGTACTTC	CASSADRGYSYEQYF
-	TRBJ2-7	TRBV27	-	TGTGCCAGCAGTTTCCACAGGGCCCACGAGCAGTACTTC	CASSFHRAHEQYF
TRBD1	TRBJ2-5	TRBV11-2	-	TGTGCCAGCAGCCCAGGGACAGGGGGCCGAGAGACCCAGTACTTC	CASSPGTGGRETQYF
-	TRBJ1-3	TRBV25-1	-	TGTGCCAGCAAATTACAGGGCTCTGGAAACACCATATATTTT	CASKLQGSGNTIYF
TRBD1	TRBJ2-6	TRBV19	-	TGTGCCACTAAGACAGGGGGCTCAACTGGGGCCAACGTCCTGACTTTC	CATKTGGSTGANVLTF
-	TRBJ2-3	TRBV29-1	-	TGCAGCGTTCGAGTCACAGATACGCAGTATTTT	CSVRVTDTQYF
-	TRBJ1-4	TRBV28	-	TGTGCCAGCAGCCGTTACAGGGAACGTACGGATGAAAAACTGTTTTTT	CASSRYRERTDEKLFF
TRBD1	TRBJ1-1	TRBV19	-	TGTGCCACTGGGGGACAGGCGAACACTGAAGCTTTCTTT	CATGGQANTEAFF